In its sample, the clone carrying this T cell receptor (beta chain) was seen once. What it binds is not known. Researchers ran the PCR with 60 Vbeta and 13 Jbeta primers. Assay used: immunoSEQ multiplex PCR; TCRdb lists only in-frame clones, some missing. The table includes 110,000 or so clones, around 77% detected once. This sample stems from a study of cytomegalovirus exposure and HLA in healthy donors. Background on the study: Earlier, roughly 180 million T cells were analyzed, and some 120 million unique TCR beta sequences were found among them.

The CDR3 spans 14 residues. V shed 7 bases and J 1 base; nucleotides not matched to a gene: 4. Germline V CDR1 and CDR2: SNHLY, FYNNEI. Study results and limitations: The Asian-associated ancestry cluster reportedly had fewer N-insertions than the roughly 670-donor mean in a later analysis. Most TCR sequences were uncommon, yet certain public TCRs appeared in many donors.

The chain links TRBV2 to TRBJ2-3; 8 nucleotides match TRBD2. The specimen sequenced was PBMCs. This TCR was recovered from a woman in her 30s in good health and CMV-seropositive. In DNA form, the CDR3 reads TGTGCCAGCATTCGGGAGGGGGGCACAGATACGCAGTATTTT. This sequence encodes CASIREGGTDTQYF.